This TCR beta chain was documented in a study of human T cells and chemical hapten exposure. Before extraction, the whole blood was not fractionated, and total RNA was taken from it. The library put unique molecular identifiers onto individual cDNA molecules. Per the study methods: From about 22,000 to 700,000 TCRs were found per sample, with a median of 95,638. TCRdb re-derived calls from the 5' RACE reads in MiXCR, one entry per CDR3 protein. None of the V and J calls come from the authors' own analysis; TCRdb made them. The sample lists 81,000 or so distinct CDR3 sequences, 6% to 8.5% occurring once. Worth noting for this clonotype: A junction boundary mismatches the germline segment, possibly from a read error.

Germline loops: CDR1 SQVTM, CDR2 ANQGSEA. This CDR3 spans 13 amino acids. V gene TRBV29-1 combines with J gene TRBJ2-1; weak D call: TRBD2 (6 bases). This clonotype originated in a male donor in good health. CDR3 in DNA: TGCAGCGGGGGGGACTGGAATGACAATGATCAGTTCTTC. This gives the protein CSGGDWNDNDQFF.